This TCR beta chain emerged from a study of Graves' ophthalmopathy and Graves' hyperthyroidism. Germline V CDR1 and CDR2: SGHTA, FQGNSA. This CDR3 comprises 14 residues. Trimming cost V 6 bases and J 6 bases, with 18 bases left between them. Amplification of the TCR beta CDR3 regions used RNA transcripts (as template). The library came from an HTBI-primed first-round RT-PCR and a second-round multiplex PCR. MiXCR was run by TCRdb on the multiplex PCR reads, yielding one entry per CDR3 protein. Of over a million distinct CDR3 sequences listed, about 36% are singletons. Thyroid ultrasound, orbital computed tomography, TRAb, serum thyroxine and clinical symptoms formed the basis of diagnosis.

This receptor was taken from an adult man with Graves' hyperthyroidism. The sequenced material came from peripheral blood or thyroid tissue (not recorded which). The chain recombines TRBV7-2 with TRBJ2-7; D possibly corresponds to TRBD2 (5 bases). The DNA of the CDR3 is TGTGCCAGCAGTTTACACCGGCGGGCTGGCGAGCAGTACTTC. Its translation is CASSLHRRAGEQYF.